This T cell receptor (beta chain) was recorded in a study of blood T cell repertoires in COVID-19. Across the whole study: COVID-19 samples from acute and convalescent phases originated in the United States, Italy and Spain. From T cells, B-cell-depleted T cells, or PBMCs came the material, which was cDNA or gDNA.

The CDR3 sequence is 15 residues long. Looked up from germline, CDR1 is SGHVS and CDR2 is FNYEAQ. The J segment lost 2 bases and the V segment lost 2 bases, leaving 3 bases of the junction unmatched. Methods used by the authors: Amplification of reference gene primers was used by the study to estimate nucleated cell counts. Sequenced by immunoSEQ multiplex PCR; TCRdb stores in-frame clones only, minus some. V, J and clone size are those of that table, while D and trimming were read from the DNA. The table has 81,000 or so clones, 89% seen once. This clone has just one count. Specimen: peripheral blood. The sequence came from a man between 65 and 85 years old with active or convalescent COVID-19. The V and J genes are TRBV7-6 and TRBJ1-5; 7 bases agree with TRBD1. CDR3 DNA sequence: TGTGCCAGCAGCTTAACGACAGGGCGCAATCAGCCCCAGCATTTT. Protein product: CASSLTTGRNQPQHF.